What follows is one T cell receptor (beta chain) and its context. Its antigen is undetermined. Naive CD8 cells lacked CD45RO, underwent positive selection for CCR7 and left out terminally differentiated effector memory CD45RA+ cells. The assay ran at deep level. Some clones are missing from TCRdb's copy, which holds only in-frame ones; the method was immunoSEQ multiplex PCR. The data show roughly 1,800,000 clones, with about 95% seen just once and roughly 1.2% held by the top ten. This specimen belongs to a study of shared clonotypes between healthy human individuals. Study summary: CD8 memory received one plate per donor, CD8 naive two, CD4 memory three and CD4 naive three. The study, taken as a whole, reports: Relative to their counterparts shared across all four donors, non-shared clonotypes exhibited diminished generation probabilities. Sorted-subset samples were not fully sequenced, rarefaction indicated.

Germline CDR1 is SGHNT and CDR2 is YENEEA. The CDR3 sequence is 19 residues long. The V segment lost 5 bases and the J segment 2 bases; nucleotides outside the gene matches: 8. The receptor was derived from a man aged 18 to 29 in good health. This rearrangement joins TRBV11-3 to TRBJ2-2, with TRBD2 identical over 16 bases. The sample was naive CD8+ T cells sorted from blood. The CDR3: CASSPGTSGREPNTGELFF. The CDR3 DNA reads TGTGCCAGCAGCCCTGGGACTAGCGGGAGGGAACCCAACACCGGGGAGCTGTTTTTT.